This TCR beta chain derives from a study of human T cells and chemical hapten exposure. Specified time point: patch test 1, 2 weeks after DPC sensitization. Documented treatment: therapeutic diphenylcyclopropenone sensitization with weekly scalp DPC. TCRdb reprocessed the RACE reads with MiXCR, giving one entry per CDR3 protein. The repertoire includes 95,000 to 150,000 distinct CDR3 sequences, around 15% of them detected once, and 0.92% sits in the top ten. This clonotype showed up just a few times. This specimen was whole blood, taken in connection with sensitization to the hapten diphenylcyclopropenone (DPC). The source of this sequence is a man aged 18-30 years with alopecia areata. Some clones in this sample may be carry-over from other donors' samples.

CDR3 in amino acids: CASSVEPPTDTQYF. The CDR3 coding sequence is TGTGCCAGCAGCGTAGAGCCTCCCACAGATACGCAGTATTTT. The V call is TRBV9, the J call TRBJ2-3; D not resolved. This CDR3 region has 14 residues. Trimming pared 0 bases from V and 2 bases from J, leaving 7 bases between. Germline loops: CDR1 SGDLS, CDR2 YYNGEE.